The rows below give T cell receptor beta chains drawn from one sample of a study of vaccination and CD4 T cells after COVID-19. TCRdb re-analysed the PCR reads in MiXCR, keeping a single row per CDR3 protein. The top ten hold roughly 5% of the sample, which has around 26,000 distinct CDR3 sequences, around 66% seen once. No antigen has been assigned to these receptors. Material: CD4+ T cells from blood, cultured in vitro. The receptors were gathered from a human donor who had recovered from COVID-19. CDR3s include the opening cysteine and the closing phenylalanine or tryptophan. The D gene is left open where the match is weak. Expanded clones are given a class, and other clones once, few, many or no size at all.

v_gene	abundance	j_gene	d_gene	CDR3nt	CDR3aa
TRBV10-3	.	TRBJ1-5	.	TGTGCCATCAGTGTTTCTGGGGGCACCGGGCAGCCCCAGCATTTT	CAISVSGGTGQPQHF
TRBV12-3/TRBV12-4	.	TRBJ1-1	.	TGTGCCAGCAGTTTAGCATTAGGGTTTGAAGCTTTCTTT	CASSLALGFEAFF
TRBV6-2/TRBV6-3	.	TRBJ1-6	.	TGTGCCAGCAGTGGACCCCCGCTCCACTTT	CASSGPPLHF
TRBV6-1	.	TRBJ1-2	TRBD1	TGTGCCAGCAGGGGGACAGATAACTATGGCTACACCTTC	CASRGTDNYGYTF
TRBV27	.	TRBJ2-1	.	TGTGCCAGCCGGGGGCGATACTCCTACAATGAGCAGTTCTTC	CASRGRYSYNEQFF
TRBV7-2	once	TRBJ1-3	.	TGTGCCAGCAGTTTACCAAGGGGCTCTGGAAACACCATATATTTT	CASSLPRGSGNTIYF
TRBV15	.	TRBJ2-7	.	TGTGCCACCAGCAGATCGACCGCCAGGGGCCCAAGCTCCTACGAGCAGTACTTC	CATSRSTARGPSSYEQYF
TRBV28	.	TRBJ2-2	TRBD2	TGTGCCAGCAGCACTAGCGGGAGGAAAGCCGGGGAGCTGTTTTTT	CASSTSGRKAGELFF
TRBV2	.	TRBJ1-1	TRBD1	TGTGCCAGCAGTGTACAGGGGGTACATGAAGCTTTCTTT	CASSVQGVHEAFF
TRBV19	.	TRBJ1-2	TRBD1	TGTGCCAGTAGGTCGGGACAGAACTATGGCTACACCTTC	CASRSGQNYGYTF
TRBV7-9	.	TRBJ1-3	.	TGTGCCAGCAGCTTAGTATCGTCAATTGGAAACACCATATATTTT	CASSLVSSIGNTIYF
TRBV7-3	once	TRBJ2-7	TRBD2	TGTGCCAGCAGTCAAGCGGGATCCTACGAGCAGTACTTC	CASSQAGSYEQYF
TRBV5-1	.	TRBJ2-1	TRBD2	TGCGCCAGCAGCTCCCGGACTAGCGGGAGTAGGGAAACTGAGCAGTTCTTC	CASSSRTSGSRETEQFF
TRBV6-2/TRBV6-3	once	TRBJ2-5	.	TGTGCCAGCAGTTACGGGGCGCAAGAGACCCAGTACTTC	CASSYGAQETQYF
TRBV27	.	TRBJ1-5	TRBD1	TGTGCCAGCCAGGCCACAGGGGGAGGGGGCCAGCCCCAGCATTTT	CASQATGGGGQPQHF
TRBV7-2	once	TRBJ2-1	.	TGTGCCAGCAGCTTAGCGACGAGCTCCTACAATGAGCAGTTCTTC	CASSLATSSYNEQFF
TRBV29-1	once	TRBJ1-1	TRBD1	TGCAGCGTTAGAGTCACGGGCAGGGGGGGAACTGAAGCTTTCTTT	CSVRVTGRGGTEAFF
TRBV14	.	TRBJ2-3	.	TGTGCCAGCAGCCGAACGGAGGCAGATACGCAGTATTTT	CASSRTEADTQYF
TRBV6-5	.	TRBJ2-3	TRBD2	TGTGCCAGCAGTTACTCGTCTAGCGGGGTTTCTAGCACAGATACGCAGTATTTT	CASSYSSSGVSSTDTQYF
TRBV6-1	.	TRBJ1-1	.	TGTGCCAGCAGGAAATCGATGGGCACTGAAGCTTTCTTT	CASRKSMGTEAFF
TRBV6-1	.	TRBJ2-3	.	TGTGCCAGCAGGTCGCGGAGGGGGAGCACAGATACGCAGTATTTT	CASRSRRGSTDTQYF
TRBV6-2/TRBV6-3	.	TRBJ2-7	.	TGTGCCAGCAGCGGTAGGCGGTCCCCAGGCTACGAGCAGTACTTC	CASSGRRSPGYEQYF
TRBV21-1	.	TRBJ2-7	.	TGTGCCAGCAGCCCCTTGACAGGGGGATACGAGCAGTACTTC	CASSPLTGGYEQYF
TRBV28	.	TRBJ1-3	TRBD1	TGTGCCAGCTACGGACAGGGGGCGACGGGAAACACCATATATTTT	CASYGQGATGNTIYF
TRBV30	.	TRBJ2-3	.	TGTGCCTGGACATTCACAGATACGCAGTATTTT	CAWTFTDTQYF
TRBV7-9	few	TRBJ2-7	.	TGTGCCAGCAGCTTAGATCAGGGGAAGGGCTACGAGCAGTACTTC	CASSLDQGKGYEQYF
TRBV4-1	.	TRBJ2-2	.	TGCGCCAGCAGCCCAGACCCTTACACCGGGGAGCTGTTTTTT	CASSPDPYTGELFF
TRBV24-1	few	TRBJ1-2	.	TGTGCCACCAGTGATTTGGGGATTAACTATGGCTACACCTTC	CATSDLGINYGYTF
TRBV6-5	.	TRBJ1-1	.	TGTGCCAGCAGTTACCGTAGCGGCGGGGGGAACACTGAAGCTTTCTTT	CASSYRSGGGNTEAFF
TRBV12-3/TRBV12-4	few	TRBJ2-3	.	TGTGCCAGCAGCACTAGATTTACACAGTATTTT	CASSTRFTQYF
TRBV6-4	.	TRBJ1-3	TRBD1	TGTGCCAGCAGTGACTCGGGTACCACAGGGGGCCCGGACACCATATATTTT	CASSDSGTTGGPDTIYF
TRBV28	.	TRBJ1-6	.	TGTGCCAGCAGTCTCCCTCGGAGTTCACCCCTCCACTTT	CASSLPRSSPLHF
TRBV7-2	.	TRBJ2-5	.	TGTGCCAGCAGCTTAGCAGGGGTAGCGGTAAAAGAGACCCAGTACTTC	CASSLAGVAVKETQYF
TRBV19	.	TRBJ1-1	TRBD1	TGTGCCAGTAGTCTCTTAAGACAGGGCAGCACTGAAGCTTTCTTT	CASSLLRQGSTEAFF
TRBV27	.	TRBJ2-2	.	TGTGCCAGCAGGTCGGGTTGGCGGGAGAACACCGGGGAGCTGTTTTTT	CASRSGWRENTGELFF
TRBV6-1	few	TRBJ1-1	.	TGTGCCAGCACCGAGGGGGGTACTGAAGCTTTCTTT	CASTEGGTEAFF
TRBV18	.	TRBJ2-2	TRBD1	TGTGCCAGCTCACCACTAGGGACAGGGAGAAACACCGGGGAGCTGTTTTTT	CASSPLGTGRNTGELFF
TRBV7-2	.	TRBJ1-5	.	TGTGCCAGCAGCCCACAGGGTTCTCAGCCCCAGCATTTT	CASSPQGSQPQHF
TRBV18	few	TRBJ1-6	.	TGTGCCAGCTCACCACTAAGGCTCGACGGAGCCTATAATTCACCCCTCCACTTT	CASSPLRLDGAYNSPLHF
TRBV10-3	.	TRBJ2-7	TRBD2	TGTGCCATCAGTGACCCTATCACTAGCGGGAGTCCTGAGGAGCAGTACTTC	CAISDPITSGSPEEQYF
TRBV7-9	.	TRBJ1-1	.	TGTGCCAGCAGCTTAGCGGCCAGGGGCACTGAAGCTTTCTTT	CASSLAARGTEAFF
TRBV11-2	.	TRBJ2-7	.	TGTGCCAGCAGCCTCCGATTCAATCCTGGGTACGAGCAGTACTTC	CASSLRFNPGYEQYF
TRBV6-2/TRBV6-3	.	TRBJ2-1	.	TGTGCCAGCATGGGGCCAATCTACAATGAGCAGTTCTTC	CASMGPIYNEQFF
TRBV10-1	.	TRBJ1-5	TRBD1	TGCGCCAGCGTAGACCTGGACAGGTTCCCTGGGAATCAGCCCCAGCATTTT	CASVDLDRFPGNQPQHF
TRBV10-1	.	TRBJ1-5	.	TGCGCCAGCAGTGAGCGCTTCAATCAGCCCCAGCATTTT	CASSERFNQPQHF
TRBV6-5	once	TRBJ2-3	.	TGTGCCAGCAGTTACGCGGGCCGGGGGACGCGGTACACAGATACGCAGTATTTT	CASSYAGRGTRYTDTQYF
TRBV5-8	.	TRBJ1-2	.	TGTGCCAGCAGCTTGATGGAGGCGCCCAACTATGGCTACACCTTC	CASSLMEAPNYGYTF
TRBV9	.	TRBJ1-6	TRBD1	TGTGCCAGCAGCGCTCGACAGGGAAATTCACCCCTCCACTTT	CASSARQGNSPLHF
TRBV20-1	.	TRBJ2-7	TRBD1	TGCAGTGCTAGGACCGACAGGGGGTACGAGCAGTACTTC	CSARTDRGYEQYF
TRBV25-1	.	TRBJ1-4	.	TGTGCCAGCAGTGAGGGGGGCGAAAAACTGTTTTTT	CASSEGGEKLFF
TRBV7-9	.	TRBJ1-4	.	TGTGCCAGCAGCTTGGGTGGGGCAGCCAATAATGAAAAACTGTTTTTT	CASSLGGAANNEKLFF
TRBV20-1	.	TRBJ2-2	.	TGCAGTGCCCTGACGGGCGGGCGAGACACCGGGGAGCTGTTTTTT	CSALTGGRDTGELFF
TRBV25-1	.	TRBJ1-2	.	TGTGCCAGCAGCCCACTCGGGGGCAACTATGGCTACACCTTC	CASSPLGGNYGYTF